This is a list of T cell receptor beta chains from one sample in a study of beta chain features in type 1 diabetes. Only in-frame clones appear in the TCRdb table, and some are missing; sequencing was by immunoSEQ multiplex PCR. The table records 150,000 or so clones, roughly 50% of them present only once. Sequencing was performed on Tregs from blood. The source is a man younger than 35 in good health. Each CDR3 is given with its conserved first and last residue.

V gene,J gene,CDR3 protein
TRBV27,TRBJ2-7,CASSSYRGPYEQYF
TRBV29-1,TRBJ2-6,CSVRQAQANVLTF
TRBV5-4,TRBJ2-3,CASSLLEYYTDTQYF
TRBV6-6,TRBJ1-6,CASSGTGRSPLHF
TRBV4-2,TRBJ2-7,CASSHMTGFDEQYF
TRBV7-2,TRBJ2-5,CASSPSLSRETQYF
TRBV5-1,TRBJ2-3,CASSLVSAMTDTQYF
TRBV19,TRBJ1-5,CASRWARGNQPQHF
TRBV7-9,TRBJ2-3,CASSLFRSSDTQYF
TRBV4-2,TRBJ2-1,CASSPGLAGVDSYNEQFF
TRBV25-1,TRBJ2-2,CASRRANTGELFF
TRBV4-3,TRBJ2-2,CASSLRQASTGELFF
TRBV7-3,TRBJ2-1,CASSPLTETEQFF
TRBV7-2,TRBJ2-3,CASSLRQGSTDTQYF
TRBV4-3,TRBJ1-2,CASSHLDRGRALYGYTF
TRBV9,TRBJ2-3,CASSVTGRTDTQYF
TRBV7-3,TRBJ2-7,CARTRTGGRREGRNEQYF
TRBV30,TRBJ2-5,CAWTPGGPETQYF
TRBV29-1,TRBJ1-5,CSVGPGYNQPQHF
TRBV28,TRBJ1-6,CASSVGITGSPLHF
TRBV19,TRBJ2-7,CASSTSGTGTSEQYF
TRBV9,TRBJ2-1,CASSASKLAGTDNEQFF
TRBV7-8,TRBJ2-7,CASSLGRGGPSYEQYF
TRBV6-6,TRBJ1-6,CASSPPSGGNSPLHF
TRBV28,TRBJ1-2,CASNLGGDDYGYTF
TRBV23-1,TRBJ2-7,CASSQSRRGPHKVEQYF
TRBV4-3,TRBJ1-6,CASSQTRGLSSYNSPLHF
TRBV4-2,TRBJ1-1,CASSQEPRVRTGTEAFF
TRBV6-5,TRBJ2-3,CASSYMRVADTQYF
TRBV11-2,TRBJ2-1,CASSPVTLAGGGYEQFF
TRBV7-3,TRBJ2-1,CASSRAGGLLAEQFF
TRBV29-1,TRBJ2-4,CSVAIGGPRGIQYF
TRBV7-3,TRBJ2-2,CASSLWVDSGELFF
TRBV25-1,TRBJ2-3,CASSQGLPQYF
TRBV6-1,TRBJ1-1,CASTGTGPNTEAFF
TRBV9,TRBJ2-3,CASSVNLAGGLPTQYF
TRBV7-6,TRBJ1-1,CASSLVTENTEAFF
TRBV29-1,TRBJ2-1,CSVEGLINEQFF
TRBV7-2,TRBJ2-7,CASSLAWAGTSSGEQYF
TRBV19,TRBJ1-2,CASSEGVPDGYTF
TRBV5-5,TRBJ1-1,CASSWRGEDTEAFF
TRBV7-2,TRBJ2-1,CASSFVYGSGNEQFF
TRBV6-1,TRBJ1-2,CASSPRQGNYGYTF
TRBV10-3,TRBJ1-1,CAISDPNTEAFF
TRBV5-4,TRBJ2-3,CASSPPGGDTQYF
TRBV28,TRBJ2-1,CASSRPAGGRNEQFF
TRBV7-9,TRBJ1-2,CASSLGYSNYGYTF
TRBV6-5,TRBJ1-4,CASSYGQINEKLFF
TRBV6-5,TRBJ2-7,CASRKATSGSNEQYF
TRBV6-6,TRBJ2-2,CASSYPNTGELFF
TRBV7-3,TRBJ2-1,CASSLIGGTSGSWGPMYNEQFF
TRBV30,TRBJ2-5,CAWRNPGGETQYF
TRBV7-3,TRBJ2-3,CASSRGLAVTDTQYF
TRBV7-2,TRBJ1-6,CASKRDRENSPLHF
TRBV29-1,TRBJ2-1,CSVERGGSSSWFF